The source of this T cell receptor (beta chain) is a study of radiation and T cells in renal cell carcinoma. Of note for this clone: Its antigen is not known.

The CDR3 covers 18 residues. Germline values: CDR1 SGHNT, CDR2 YENEEA. With V trimmed by 7 bases and J by 0 bases, 16 bases remained unmatched. Some clones are missing from TCRdb's copy, which holds only in-frame ones; the method was immunoSEQ multiplex PCR. The sample records 140,000 to 150,000 clones, roughly 90% being singletons. Study-wide findings and caveats: In blood, top tumor clones expanded by 2 weeks, shrinking by 4.

The time point is: baseline pretreatment blood. Treatment specified: 15 Gy SBRT to primary tumor, nephrectomy 4 weeks later. The V gene is TRBV11-3, the J gene TRBJ2-7, with TRBD2 identical over 9 bases. Here the sequenced sample was blood, taken from a patient whose treatment included radiotherapy and nephrectomy. The TCR sequence derives from a woman between 70 and 85 years old with renal cell carcinoma. The DNA for the CDR3 is TGTGCCAGCACCTCGCGAAAAACTGGACTAGCGAGCTCCTACGAGCAGTACTTC. Its protein is CASTSRKTGLASSYEQYF.